This T cell receptor beta chain was documented in a study of memory CD4+ T cells and cytomegalovirus serostatus. General study results and limits: Median bootstrapped AUC for CMV status was approximately 0.95 originally, about 0.9 US-trained.

About this clone: Its antigen is unidentified.

Profiling relied on immunoSEQ multiplex PCR, and the TCRdb table lists in-frame clones only, not all of them. The sample shows approximately 52,000 clones, around 80% of them seen only once. With 3 bases removed from V and 6 bases from J, the gap between germline ends came to 11 bases. CDR1 SGHTA and CDR2 FQGNSA come from the germline V gene. CDR3 length: 14 residues. Single viable CD3+CD4+CD8-CD45RO+ cells were sorted as the memory CD4+ T cells. Donors' CMV status reflects serum IgG against pp150, pp28, p38, p52. Positive selection with CD4 microbeads enriched total CD4+ T cells. The sequenced material came from memory CD4+ T cells from blood. The rearrangement links TRBV7-2 to TRBJ2-2; D unclear. This clonotype was sampled from an adult in good health and CMV-seronegative. DNA for the CDR3: TGTGCCAGCAGCTTGCGAAGGGTAGCCGGGGAGCTGTTTTTT. Protein: CASSLRRVAGELFF.